These 10 T cell receptor beta chains were sequenced from one sample in a study of blood T cell repertoires in COVID-19. TCRdb keeps only in-frame clones here, not all; method: immunoSEQ multiplex PCR. The top ten clones hold roughly 6.8% of a sample with about 180,000 clones, roughly 75% of them seen once. Sequencing was done on a sample of peripheral blood. The receptor set was obtained from a man between 65 and 79 years old with active or convalescent COVID-19.

This sequence joins TRBV5-1 and TRBJ2-3; 9 bases map to TRBD1. CDR3 length: 14 residues. Germline V gene lookup returns CDR1 SGHRS and CDR2 YFSETQ. The junction had 9 bases not matched to a gene; V was cut back by 7 bases and J by 6 bases. This chain's CDR3 is CASSGTGNLDTQYF. DNA of the CDR3: TGCGCCAGCTCCGGGACAGGGAATTTGGATACGCAGTATTTT.

The rearrangement links TRBV9 to TRBJ2-3; 10 positions agree with TRBD2. Trimming cost V 4 bases and J 6 bases; bases outside gene matches: 2. Germline CDR1 reads SGDLS; CDR2 reads YYNGEE. The CDR3 spans 13 residues. This CDR3 reads CASSMGLADTQYF. The CDR3 DNA follows: TGTGCCAGCAGCATGGGACTAGCGGATACGCAGTATTTT.

The chain combines TRBV7-8 with TRBJ1-2; TRBD1 agrees at 9 bases. Germline values: CDR1 SGHVS, CDR2 FQNEAQ. The junction had 14 bases not matched to a gene; V was cut back by 5 bases and J by 4 bases. The CDR3 runs to 17 residues. The CDR3 spells CASSPRVGQGPFYGYTF. Here the CDR3 DNA reads TGTGCCAGCAGCCCGCGGGTGGGACAGGGCCCGTTCTATGGCTACACCTTC.

The chain employs TRBV24-1 and TRBJ1-6, with D tentatively TRBD1 (6 bases). The ends were cut back, 10 bases at V and 5 bases at J, with 20 bases in the middle. Germline lookup yields CDR1 KGHDR and CDR2 SFDVKD. This CDR3 contains 16 residues. DNA of the CDR3: TGTGCCACTTCACCCTCCAGGGGCCTTGATAATTCACCCCTCCACTTT. Protein sequence: CATSPSRGLDNSPLHF.

The V and J genes are TRBV11-2 and TRBJ2-1; 11 bases match TRBD2. The germline CDR1 and CDR2 sequences are SGHAT and FQNNGV. Trimming removed 3 bases from V and 5 bases from J; junction bases left unmatched: 6. This CDR3 has 16 amino acids. CDR3: CASSFRLAGIHNEQFF. The CDR3 DNA follows: TGTGCCAGCAGCTTTAGACTAGCGGGGATCCACAATGAGCAGTTCTTC.

J is TRBJ2-5 and V is TRBV9; tentative D call: TRBD1 (5 bases). The V end was cut by 4 bases, the J end by 4 bases, with 14 bases between. The CDR3 has 14 amino acids. Per germline, CDR1 SGDLS and CDR2 YYNGEE. CDR3 region: CASSTGAGGETQYF. The DNA of the CDR3 is TGTGCCAGCAGCACTGGGGCCGGCGGAGAGACCCAGTACTTC.

V is TRBV7-2 and J is TRBJ2-1, with 7 nucleotides matching TRBD2. This CDR3 is 13 amino acids long. V lost 3 bases to trimming and J lost 8 bases; unmatched junction nucleotides: 4. Germline loops: CDR1 SGHTA, CDR2 FQGNSA. Here the CDR3 DNA reads TGTGCCAGCAGCTTGGGAGGGATCGATGAGCAGTTCTTC. It translates to CASSLGGIDEQFF.

J is TRBJ1-2 and V is TRBV5-1; D unclear. This CDR3 contains 14 residues. The germline V and J ends were trimmed by 0 bases and 3 bases, with 9 bases remaining between them. CDR1 and CDR2 (germline): SGHRS, YFSETQ. The CDR3 nucleotides read TGCGCCAGCAGCTTGGAAGCGGCGGACTATGGCTACACCTTC. Translating it yields CASSLEAADYGYTF.

The rearrangement uses TRBV5-4 and TRBJ2-1; the match to TRBD1 covers 10 bases. V gave up 5 bases and J gave up 8 bases; unmatched junction bases: 1. This CDR3 is 12 amino acids long. Germline V gene sequence: CDR1 SGHNT, CDR2 YYREEE (reference sequence). This CDR3 reads CASRGTGDEQFF. In DNA form, the CDR3 reads TGTGCCAGCAGGGGGACAGGGGATGAGCAGTTCTTC.

This sequence joins TRBV3-1 (or the pseudogene TRBV3-2) and TRBJ2-5; D is perhaps TRBD2 (6 bases). The germline V and J ends were trimmed by 0 bases and 7 bases, with 24 bases remaining between them. The CDR3 loop spans 18 amino acids. Germline-derived CDR1 and CDR2 are LGHDT and YNNKEL (reference sequence). The CDR3 loop is CASSQDAMASGDAGTQYF. The CDR3 DNA reads TGTGCCAGCAGCCAAGATGCAATGGCTTCGGGGGACGCTGGGACCCAGTACTTC.